Shown below are 18 T cell receptor beta chains from a single sample sequenced in a study of monozygotic twins with inflammatory bowel disease. TCRdb re-called the 5' RACE reads, yielding one record per CDR3 amino acid sequence without DNA. In total, the table holds 150,000 to 200,000 distinct CDR3 sequences. Sequencing was done on a sample of blood. These receptors came from a human donor with ulcerative colitis or Crohn's disease, or a healthy co-twin of an affected twin (not recorded which).

This sequence joins TRBV18 and TRBJ2-7; TCRdb outputs TRBD1, but without DNA this stays unchecked. This CDR3 has 13 amino acids. CDR1 KGHSH and CDR2 LQKENI come from the germline V gene. The CDR3 region is CASSPPPDYEQYF.

The gene calls are TRBV29-1 and TRBJ2-7; TCRdb gives TRBD1 as the D gene, but with no DNA this cannot be confirmed. Germline V lookup: CDR1 SQVTM, CDR2 ANQGSEA. The CDR3 spans 12 residues. The CDR3 here is CSAAGLWYEQYF.

The chain joins TRBV7-9 to TRBJ1-4. CDR3 length: 16 residues. The germline V gene encodes CDR1 SEHNR and CDR2 FQNEAQ (reference sequence). CDR3 sequence: CASRPSGRRTNEKLFF. Full variable domain (remainder filled in from reference TRBV7-9 and TRBJ1-4): DTGVSQNPRHKITKRGQNVTFRCDPISEHNRLYWYRQTLGQGPEFLTYFQNEAQLEKSRLLSDRFSAERPKGSFSTLEIQRTEQGDSAMYLCASRPSGRRTNEKLFFGSGTQLSVL.

This chain joins TRBV5-6 and TRBJ2-5; without DNA, the TCRdb call of TRBD1 cannot be checked. The CDR3 totals 13 residues. Germline-derived CDR1 and CDR2 are SGHDT and YYEEEE. This CDR3 is CASSSTDRETQYF.

By frequency, this clonotype is medium-sized (0.01 to 0.1%). The chain has TRBV29-1 and TRBJ2-3. CDR1 is SQVTM, CDR2 ANQGSEA, per germline. The CDR3 runs to 12 residues. The CDR3 region is CSVEYSTDTQYF.

The rearrangement links TRBV3-1 to TRBJ2-7; TCRdb returns TRBD1, unconfirmable since there is no DNA. The CDR3 extends over 14 amino acids. The germline CDR1 and CDR2 sequences are LGHDT and YNNKEL (reference sequence). CDR3 amino acids: CASSHLGTSYEQYF.

The chain couples TRBV19 to TRBJ2-6; checking the TCRdb D call of TRBD1 is not possible without DNA. Germline CDR1 and CDR2: LNHDA and SQIVND (reference sequence). This CDR3 region has 20 residues. The CDR3 is CASTKVGTGAILSGANVLTF.

The chain's CDR3 is CASSHGTLTYEQYF. This chain uses TRBV5-1 with TRBJ2-7. The CDR3 has 14 amino acids. Germline V gives CDR1 SGHRS, CDR2 YFSETQ.

The CDR3 here is CASSSRGLAGYTF. The V call is TRBV28, the J call TRBJ1-2; the TCRdb D gene call, TRBD1, has no DNA to confirm it. Germline V gene data show CDR1 as MDHEN and CDR2 as SYDVKM. The CDR3 is 13 residues long.

This chain connects TRBV4-3 to TRBJ2-7; absent DNA, TCRdb's TRBD2 call cannot be checked. The CDR3 length is 14 residues. CDR1 and CDR2 from the germline V gene are LGHNA and YSLEER. This CDR3 reads CASSPAGSAAEQYF.

This chain connects TRBV5-4 to TRBJ2-7; as DNA is missing, the TRBD1 call by TCRdb cannot be tested. The CDR3 is 14 amino acids. Germline CDR1 reads SGHNT; CDR2 reads YYREEE (reference sequence). This CDR3 reads CASSPGSFTPKQYF. Full variable domain (rest looked up from reference TRBV5-4 and TRBJ2-7): ETGVTQSPTHLIKTRGQQVTLRCSSQSGHNTVSWYQQALGQGPQFIFQYYREEENGRGNFPPRFSGLQFPNYSSELNVNALELDDSALYLCASSPGSFTPKQYFGPGTRLTVT.

CDR3 amino acids: CASSRPGHSEAFF. This chain links TRBV12-3 or TRBV12-4 with TRBJ1-1; checking the TCRdb D call of TRBD1 is not possible without DNA. The CDR3 is 13 amino acids.

The chain links TRBV28 to TRBJ1-5; the TCRdb call, TRBD1, lacks DNA for checking. Germline V gene lookup returns CDR1 MDHEN and CDR2 SYDVKM. The CDR3 sequence is 16 residues long. The CDR3 here is CASLPPTDFSNQPQHF.

The chain joins TRBV27 to TRBJ2-3; checking the TCRdb D call of TRBD2 is not possible without DNA. This CDR3 contains 16 residues. Per the germline V gene, CDR1 is MNHEY and CDR2 is SMNVEV (reference sequence). The CDR3 sequence is CASSFSGFIHTDTQYF.

The gene calls are TRBV18 and TRBJ1-3. This CDR3 has 12 residues. CDR1 is KGHSH and CDR2 is LQKENI in the germline V gene. Here the CDR3 reads CTSSPNGDTIYF.

The chain employs TRBV6-5 and TRBJ2-5; TCRdb calls TRBD1, which cannot be checked without DNA. Germline lookup yields CDR1 MNHEY and CDR2 SVGAGI. The CDR3 runs to 13 residues. The CDR3 sequence is CASSRTVQETQYF.

This rearrangement joins TRBV7-2 to TRBJ2-1; TCRdb picks TRBD1, but there is no DNA to check that call. Germline V CDR1 and CDR2: SGHTA, FQGNSA. The CDR3 is 16 amino acids. The CDR3 sequence is CASSLAQGALYNEQFF.

The rearrangement uses TRBV7-9 and TRBJ1-1. Germline V gives CDR1 SEHNR, CDR2 FQNEAQ (reference sequence). This CDR3 region has 14 residues. Here the CDR3 reads CASKVRGSASEAFF.